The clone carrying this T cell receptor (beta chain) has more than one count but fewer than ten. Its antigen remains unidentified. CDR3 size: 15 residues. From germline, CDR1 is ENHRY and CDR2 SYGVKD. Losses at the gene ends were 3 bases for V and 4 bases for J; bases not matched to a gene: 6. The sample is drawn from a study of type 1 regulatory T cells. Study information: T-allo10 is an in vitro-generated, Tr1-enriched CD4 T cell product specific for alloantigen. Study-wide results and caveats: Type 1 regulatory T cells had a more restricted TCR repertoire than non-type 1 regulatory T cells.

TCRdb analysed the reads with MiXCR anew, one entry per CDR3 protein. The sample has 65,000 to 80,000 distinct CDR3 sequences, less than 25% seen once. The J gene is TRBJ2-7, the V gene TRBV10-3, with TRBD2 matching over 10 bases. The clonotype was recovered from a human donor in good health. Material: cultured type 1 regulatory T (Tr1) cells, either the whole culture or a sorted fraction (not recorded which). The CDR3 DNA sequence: TGTGCCATCAGTGATATAGCGGGAGGCCGTTACGAGCAGTACTTC. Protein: CAISDIAGGRYEQYF.